This TCR beta chain originates from a study of cytomegalovirus exposure and HLA in healthy donors (dated by TCRdb to 2016 to 2017). With regard to the full study: An earlier analysis of under 600 of the donors reported approximately 290 Gb of sequence data and 117 million unique TCR beta sequences from 150 million to 200 million T cells. About 300 gigabases of sequencing data and roughly 81 million unique TCR sequences made up an early release that covered 640 HLA-typed donors. The genetic ancestry cluster associated with self-reported Caucasian donors included approximately 85% of the 398 genotyped donors. The study was designed to test whether signatures of past pathogen exposure could be identified by cataloging public T cell receptors. The T cell repertoires of some 700 subjects were profiled by immunosequencing and related to cytomegalovirus serostatus. Along with the roughly 700-subject first cohort, a separate validation cohort of over a hundred different subjects was used. To predict cytomegalovirus infection status, the study brought together high-throughput TCR immunosequencing, statistical association of individual TCRs with disease status, and machine learning. To study patterns of TCR occurrence, a later analysis re-analyzed previously published TCR beta repertoires from several hundred donors and added high-resolution HLA genotyping. Rather than using new phenotypic data, the later analysis identified candidate immune exposures from TCR beta sequences and from how often those sequences occurred across donors. In an earlier analysis of a few hundred of the donors, high-throughput TCR beta sequencing was used to judge whether each TCR beta V gene segment behaved as functional or pseudogenic. Donor age, sex, ethnicity and CMV serostatus were compiled together with the repertoire data. A later genetic analysis used genome-wide SNP genotypes for about three fifths of the 666 donors, treating that subset as a discovery cohort. Every repertoire in the discovery cohort had been generated on one and the same sequencing platform. HLA typing covered class I and class II loci at four-digit resolution. Typing coverage varied by locus: roughly 629-640 donors for A, B, C, DRB1 and DQB1; more than 500 for DQA1; over 600 for DPA1; under 490 for DPB1. Because of strong linkage in the cohort, 5 or 6 DR-DQ haplotypes were treated as single units for association and clustering. Among roughly 400 genotyped donors of the cohort, an average of roughly 240,000 unique TCR beta nucleotide sequences were sequenced per donor, around a sixth of them non-productive.

Summary of the overall study and its limitations: Roughly uniform sequencing depth across donors was assumed in presence/absence analyses, although this assumption may not hold. In both the original and validation cohorts, the classifier was reported to diagnose cytomegalovirus status with high specificity and sensitivity. In vitro tests confirmed that a few of the cytomegalovirus-associated TCR beta chains recognize cytomegalovirus antigens. A further reported finding was that TCR beta sequences accurately predicted the HLA-A and HLA-B alleles for most subjects in the first cohort. The only immune exposure information available for the cohort was CMV serostatus. HLA typing was unavailable for some donors at each locus, so association tests used only the typed subset. Some IMGT-functional V segments, including TRBV6-2 and TRBV6-3, could not be told apart with the 87-base-pair reads, so those segments were excluded. In a later analysis, TCR association rates were found to vary across HLA loci, with the most associated TCRs seen for DRB1 alleles and the fewest for HLA-C alleles. Only TCR beta chains were sequenced in this cohort, and the absence of alpha or paired-chain data limited detectable features. A later analysis found that HLA-associated TCR beta chains were more clonally expanded and had lower generation probabilities than equally common non-associated chains. A cluster of highly shared sequence variants was judged likely to be a technical artifact of the sequencing pipeline. Correlated functional status among segregating V segments might reflect linkage disequilibrium, but an unknown experimental factor could not be ruled out. Because counts were too low, seventeen rarely observed V segments, including chromosome 9 orphons, were excluded from the earlier analysis of 587 of the donors. In an earlier analysis of some 640 of the donors, most TCR beta V segments were observed in productive rearrangements about 87% or about 30% of the time, broadly matching IMGT annotations. In a later genetic analysis, fewer N-insertions in productive TCRs were reported among donors in an Asian-associated ancestry cluster than the approximately 670-donor mean. In a later analysis, some 18,000 TCR beta sequences were associated with specific HLA alleles at a false discovery rate of 0.05. In a later analysis, several top co-occurrence clusters were reported to appear linked to parvovirus B19, influenza, CMV and Epstein-Barr virus. A total of about 180 TCR beta chains were listed by the study as associated with cytomegalovirus. Across donors, most TCR sequences were observed very rarely, whereas some public TCRs were present in many individuals. Strong co-occurrence of HLA alleles, especially DR and DQ, made assigning TCR associations to individual alleles difficult. The authors suggested that the approach could potentially be extended to other disease states and immunological phenotypes. According to a later analysis, most CMV-associated TCR beta chains appeared to be HLA-restricted, and the HLA associations seemed to be driven largely by CMV exposure. A later genetic analysis associated a missense DCLRE1C variant with V-gene and J-gene trimming of TCR beta chains, and an independent cohort replicated the association.

The cohort consisted of approximately 670 healthy bone marrow donors. Cohort members were all nominally healthy when sampled, although unrecorded immune exposures were likely present. The donor was CMV seropositive and belonged to the group of about 290 seropositive cohort members. A peripheral blood sample was collected from each donor, and TCR beta sequencing was performed on peripheral blood mononuclear cells. Genomic DNA was extracted from the blood cell samples with the Qiagen DNeasy Blood Extraction Kit. The CDR3, from cysteine to phenylalanine, totals 16 residues. Only the CDR3 DNA stays, 48 bases, in frame from base 1. According to the germline V gene, CDR1 reads ENHRY and CDR2 reads SYGVKD. Relative to germline, V is 4 bases shorter and J is 2 bases shorter, with 15 bases between their ends. This clone is a singleton in its sample. Its recognized antigen is unknown. No base quality information exists; no much larger clone differs at one position.

To prepare the library, the immunoSEQ multiplex PCR assay was applied. For the multiplex PCR, a mixture combining 60 forward primers for TCR Vbeta segments and 13 reverse primers for TCR Jbeta segments was used. The CDR3 region of rearranged TCR beta genes was amplified from genomic DNA with a multiplex PCR assay. The amplified TCR beta libraries were sequenced on the Illumina HiSeq System as 87-base-pair reads. The original pipeline was this. A later analysis tallied approximately 87 million unique TCR beta chains across the 700 or so repertoires, and approximately 12 million of those chains were shared by two or more donors. To remove PCR and sequencing errors, raw reads were error-corrected and collapsed into unique sequences using a nearest-neighbor algorithm that merged closely related sequences. CDR3 sequences were aligned to IMGT reference sequences to assign V, D and J gene segments. For a sequence to be retained, a match of at least six nucleotides to both a V gene segment and a J gene segment was required. Rearrangements were classified as productive when the CDR3 lacked stop codons and remained in frame with V and J, and all other rearrangements were classified as non-productive. Following IMGT convention, CDR3 was defined as the stretch from the second conserved V-encoded cysteine to the conserved J-encoded phenylalanine. The earlier analysis of about 560 of the donors excluded any sequence lacking an unambiguous match to a single V gene segment. In an earlier analysis of some 590 of the donors, V segments were called functional above 56.7% productive rearrangements and were called segregating when the between-donor standard deviation exceeded 5%. A statistical classification framework was built to diagnose cytomegalovirus status from the catalog of TCR beta chain sequences. In a later analysis, V and J genes were assigned by comparing TCR nucleotide sequences against IMGT/GENE-DB human TR gene sequences. A later analysis assigned CDR3 sequences and most-parsimonious VDJ recombination scenarios with the TCRdist pipeline. In a later analysis, every TCR beta chain was defined by the combination of its CDR3 amino acid sequence and its V-gene family, and reads without a unique V-gene family were dropped. As a way to deal with suspected cross-contamination and a sequencing artifact, a later analysis dropped 640 or so nucleotide sequences that were highly shared and had low generation probability. A later analysis calculated a clonal expansion index for each public chain from normalized within-repertoire ranks of inferred template counts. In a later analysis, generation probabilities were computed with a VDJ recombination model fitted to out-of-frame rearrangements, and the resulting probabilities were checked against IGoR. A later analysis scored TCR-TCR, TCR-HLA and TCR-CMV co-occurrence with hypergeometric tests, applying a repertoire-size bias correction to TCR pairs. A later analysis estimated false discovery rates by permuting HLA or CMV assignments 20 times. In a later analysis, co-occurring TCRs were grouped using DBSCAN, and TCRdist sequence similarity was added for clustering within HLA-allele-positive subsets. Repertoires with fewer than 30,000 or more than 120,000 public chains were left out of co-occurrence clustering, as were four to six repertoires with anomalous nucleotide sharing. TCRdb re-hosts the immuneACCESS table, in-frame sequences only. Its copies lack some clones; in the studies checked, an unresolved V gene accounts for under half of them, and the cause for the rest is not known. D and trimming come from the DNA, and the V and J calls and clone size come from that table. In all, the sample holds about 95,000 clones, and about 73% of those were seen once. The ten biggest clones cover approximately 16% of the sample.

This TCR was recovered from a woman between 50 and 59 years old in good health and CMV-seropositive. Sequences were obtained from PBMCs. The rearranged segments are TRBV10-3 and TRBJ2-1; the D gene is perhaps TRBD2, on 5 matching bases. The CDR3 has the sequence CAISGTSLPAYNEQFF. The DNA reads as follows: TGTGCCATCAGTGGGACTTCTCTTCCCGCCTACAATGAGCAGTTCTTC.